The rows below give T cell receptor beta chains drawn from one sample of a study of CD8+CD57+ T cells in acquired aplastic anemia. In TCRdb, the reads were re-called with MiXCR into one record per CDR3 protein. The table has about 190,000 distinct CDR3 sequences, around half seen once. The sample consisted of sorted CD4+, CD8+, or CD8+CD57+ T cells (not recorded which) from PBMCs. These receptors were collected from a human donor in good health, serving as a control. Each CDR3 is given with its conserved first and last residue. D genes are given only for firm matches. Size tells how often a clone was seen (once, few, many) or the class of an expanded clone, and some rows leave it out.

cdr3_nt	cdr3_aa	d_call	j_call	clone_size	v_call
TGTGCCAGCAGCTTAGAGGGCGGGGCGACCTACGAGCAGTACTTC	CASSLEGGATYEQYF	NA	TRBJ2-7	many	TRBV13
TGCAGTGCTAACCCATCCAATGAGCAGTTCTTC	CSANPSNEQFF	NA	TRBJ2-1	many	TRBV20-1
TGTGCCATCAGTGAGGACAGGGCTGGGGAAAAACTGTTTTTT	CAISEDRAGEKLFF	TRBD1	TRBJ1-4	NA	TRBV10-3
TGTGCGACGAGCGCCTCCTACAATGAGCAGTTCTTC	CATSASYNEQFF	NA	TRBJ2-1	NA	TRBV7-3
TGTGCCACCAGCAGACGGTTCGACAGAGTAGAGACCCAGTACTTC	CATSRRFDRVETQYF	NA	TRBJ2-5	once	TRBV15
TGTGCCTGGAGTACTCAATACAATGAGCAGTTCTTC	CAWSTQYNEQFF	NA	TRBJ2-1	NA	TRBV30
TGCGCCAGCAGCCCTTCGGGGATCTACGAGCAGTACTTC	CASSPSGIYEQYF	NA	TRBJ2-7	many	TRBV4-1
TGTGCCAGCAGTTCCGGGACCCACAATCAGCCCCAGCATTTT	CASSSGTHNQPQHF	NA	TRBJ1-5	many	TRBV6-5
TGTGCCAGTAGTATCGCCTACAATCAGCCCCAGCATTTT	CASSIAYNQPQHF	NA	TRBJ1-5	NA	TRBV19
TGTGCCAGCAGTCATTGGGTGAACTCCTACGAGCAGTACTTC	CASSHWVNSYEQYF	NA	TRBJ2-7	NA	TRBV5-6
TGCGCCAGCAGGGCGGGACTAGACTACAATGAGCAGTTCTTC	CASRAGLDYNEQFF	TRBD2	TRBJ2-1	many	TRBV5-1
TGTGCCAGTCAATTAACCGGGACAGGGGTTAATTCACCCCTCCACTTT	CASQLTGTGVNSPLHF	TRBD1	TRBJ1-6	NA	TRBV2
TGTGCCAGTAGCAGACTAGAAAGGAGAAATGCACAGTATTTT	CASSRLERRNAQYF	NA	TRBJ2-3	NA	TRBV19
TGTGCCAGTAGTATCCGAATGGGACAGGGGGCGCGGGGGCACAATGAGCAGTTCTTC	CASSIRMGQGARGHNEQFF	TRBD1	TRBJ2-1	NA	TRBV19
TGTGCCAGCAGCCAAGAAAGGAACATTCAGTACTTC	CASSQERNIQYF	NA	TRBJ2-4	many	TRBV4-2
TGTGCCAGCAGCTTAGGGGGGAGCTCCTACAATGAGCAGTTCTTC	CASSLGGSSYNEQFF	NA	TRBJ2-1	many	TRBV11-2
TGTGCCATCAGTGAGTCGGGGGAAGAGACCCAGTACTTC	CAISESGEETQYF	NA	TRBJ2-5	once	TRBV10-3
TGCGCCAGCAGCGAAGGACAGGGGAGGGATTCACCCCTCCACTTT	CASSEGQGRDSPLHF	TRBD1	TRBJ1-6	NA	TRBV5-1
TGTGCCAGCAGCTTAAACACTGAAGCTTTCTTT	CASSLNTEAFF	NA	TRBJ1-1	many	TRBV7-2
TGTGCCAGCAGCGCCCGTGGGCCTCGGACTGTCGGGCAGGCAACCTACGAGCAGTACTTC	CASSARGPRTVGQATYEQYF	NA	TRBJ2-7	many	TRBV7-8
TGTGCCAGCAGCCGTGGGACAGGGGGGTTCTCCTACGAGCAGTACTTC	CASSRGTGGFSYEQYF	TRBD1	TRBJ2-7	NA	TRBV11-1
TGCGCCAGCAGCTCCCAAGACAGCAAGCTTGAAGCTTTCTTT	CASSSQDSKLEAFF	NA	TRBJ1-1	many	TRBV5-1
TGTGCCAGCAGGCGAGAGACCCAGTACTTC	CASRRETQYF	NA	TRBJ2-5	NA	TRBV10-3